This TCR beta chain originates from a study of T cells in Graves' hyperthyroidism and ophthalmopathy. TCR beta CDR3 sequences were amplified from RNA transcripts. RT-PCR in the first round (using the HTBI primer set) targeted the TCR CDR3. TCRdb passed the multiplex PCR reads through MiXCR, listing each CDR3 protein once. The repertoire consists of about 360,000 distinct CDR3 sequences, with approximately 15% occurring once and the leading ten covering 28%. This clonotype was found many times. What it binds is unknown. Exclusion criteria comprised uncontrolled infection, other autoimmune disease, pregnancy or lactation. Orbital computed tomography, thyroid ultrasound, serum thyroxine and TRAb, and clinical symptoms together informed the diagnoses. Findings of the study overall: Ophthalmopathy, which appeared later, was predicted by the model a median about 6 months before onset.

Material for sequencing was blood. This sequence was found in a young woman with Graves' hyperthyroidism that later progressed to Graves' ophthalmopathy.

The CDR3: CASSLGQDHQPQHF. The CDR3 nucleotides are TGTGCCAGCAGTCTGGGACAGGATCATCAGCCCCAGCATTTT. J is TRBJ1-5 and V is TRBV27, with TRBD1 identical over 8 bases. V trimming: 5 bases; J trimming: 5 bases; junction bases outside the gene matches: 5. CDR1 is MNHEY, CDR2 SMNVEV, per germline (reference sequence). The CDR3 is 14 amino acids.